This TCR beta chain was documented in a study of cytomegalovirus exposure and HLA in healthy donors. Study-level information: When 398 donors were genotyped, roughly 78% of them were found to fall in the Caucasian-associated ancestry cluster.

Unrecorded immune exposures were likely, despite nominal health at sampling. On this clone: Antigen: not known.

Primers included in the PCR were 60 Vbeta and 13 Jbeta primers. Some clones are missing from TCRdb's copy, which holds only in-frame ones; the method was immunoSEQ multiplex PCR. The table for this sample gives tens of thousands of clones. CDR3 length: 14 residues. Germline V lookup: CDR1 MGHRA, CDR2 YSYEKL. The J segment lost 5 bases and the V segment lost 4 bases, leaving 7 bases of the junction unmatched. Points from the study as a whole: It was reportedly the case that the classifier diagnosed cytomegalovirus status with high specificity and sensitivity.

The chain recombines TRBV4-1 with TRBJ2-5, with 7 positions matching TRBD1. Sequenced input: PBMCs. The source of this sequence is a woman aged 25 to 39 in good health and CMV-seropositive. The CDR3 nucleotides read TGCGCCAGCAGCCCAACGACAGGGCTGGAGACCCAGTACTTC. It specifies CASSPTTGLETQYF.